This T cell receptor beta chain was captured in a study of OX40 agonist ivuxolimab in advanced cancers. The wider study: Ivuxolimab, which is an agonistic anti-OX40 (CD134) antibody, was administered to the patients. The patients received ivuxolimab by intravenous route every 2 weeks at 0.01 to 10 mg/kg. Participants averaged approximately 65 years of age (range 23 to 79) and were 82.7% male.

Sequencing used immunoSEQ multiplex PCR; TCRdb keeps in-frame clones, though not all of them. The data contain about 99,000 clones, around 96% of them singletons. The CDR3 covers 15 residues. The ends lost 4 bases at V and 3 bases at J; junction bases unmatched: 6. Looked up from germline, CDR1 is MDHEN and CDR2 is SYDVKM. As to this clone: The antigen is unknown.

General study results and limits: At 0.1 to 3.0 mg/kg and by week 6, clonal expansion occurred in CD4+ and CD8+ blood T cells.

V is TRBV28 and J is TRBJ2-7; the match to TRBD1 covers 10 bases. The input for sequencing was CD4+ or CD8+ T cells sorted from blood, taken in a trial of the OX40 agonist ivuxolimab. This TCR was recovered from an adult with an advanced solid tumor such as melanoma, head and neck, liver or kidney cancer. The CDR3 bases are TGTGCCAGCAGTTCCCCACGGACAGGGGGCTACGAGCAGTACTTC. Amino acids: CASSSPRTGGYEQYF.